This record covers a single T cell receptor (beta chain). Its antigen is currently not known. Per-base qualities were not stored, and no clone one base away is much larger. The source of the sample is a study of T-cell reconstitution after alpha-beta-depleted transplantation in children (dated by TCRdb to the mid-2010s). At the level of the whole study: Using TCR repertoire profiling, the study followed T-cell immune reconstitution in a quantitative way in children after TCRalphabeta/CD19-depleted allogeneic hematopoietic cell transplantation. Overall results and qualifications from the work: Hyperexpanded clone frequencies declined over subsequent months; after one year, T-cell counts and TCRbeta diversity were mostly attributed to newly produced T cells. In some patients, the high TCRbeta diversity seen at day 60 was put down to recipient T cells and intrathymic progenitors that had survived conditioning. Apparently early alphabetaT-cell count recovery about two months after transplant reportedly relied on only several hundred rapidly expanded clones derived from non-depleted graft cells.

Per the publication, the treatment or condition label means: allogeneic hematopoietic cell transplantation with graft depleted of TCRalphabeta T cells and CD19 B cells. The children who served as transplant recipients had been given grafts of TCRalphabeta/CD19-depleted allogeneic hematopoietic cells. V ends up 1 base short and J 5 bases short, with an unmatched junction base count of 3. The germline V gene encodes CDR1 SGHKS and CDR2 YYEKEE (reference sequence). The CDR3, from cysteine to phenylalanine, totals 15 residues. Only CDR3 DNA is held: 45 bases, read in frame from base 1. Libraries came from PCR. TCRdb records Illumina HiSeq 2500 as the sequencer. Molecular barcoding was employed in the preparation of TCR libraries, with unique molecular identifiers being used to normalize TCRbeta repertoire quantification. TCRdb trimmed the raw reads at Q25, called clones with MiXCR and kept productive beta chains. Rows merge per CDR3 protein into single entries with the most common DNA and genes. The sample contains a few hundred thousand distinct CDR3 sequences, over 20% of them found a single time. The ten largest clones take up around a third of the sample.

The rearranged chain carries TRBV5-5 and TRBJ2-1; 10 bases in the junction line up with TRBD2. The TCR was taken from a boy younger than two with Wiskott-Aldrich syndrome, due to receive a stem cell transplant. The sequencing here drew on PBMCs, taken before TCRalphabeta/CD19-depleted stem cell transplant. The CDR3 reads CASSLKLAGNNEQFF. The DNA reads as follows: TGTGCCAGCAGCTTGAAACTAGCGGGGAACAATGAGCAGTTCTTC.